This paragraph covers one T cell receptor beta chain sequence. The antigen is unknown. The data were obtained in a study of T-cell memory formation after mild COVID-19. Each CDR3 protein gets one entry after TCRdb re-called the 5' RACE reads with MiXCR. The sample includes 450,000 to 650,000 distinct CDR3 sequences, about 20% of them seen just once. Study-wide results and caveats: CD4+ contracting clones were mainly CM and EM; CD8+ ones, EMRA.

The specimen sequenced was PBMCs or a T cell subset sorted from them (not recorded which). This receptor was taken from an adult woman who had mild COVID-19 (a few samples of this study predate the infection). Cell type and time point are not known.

The CDR3 protein is CSAGVTLGLAGGSYTQYF. The DNA of the CDR3 is TGCAGTGCCGGAGTAACTCTGGGACTAGCGGGGGGGTCCTACACGCAGTATTTT. The rearrangement uses TRBV20-1 and TRBJ2-3; 16 positions agree with TRBD2. CDR3 length equals 18 residues. The V segment lost 6 bases and the J segment 9 bases; nucleotides outside the gene matches: 18. Germline values: CDR1 DFQATT, CDR2 SNEGSKA (reference sequence).